Listed here is a single TCR beta chain. This entry belongs to a study of CD8 T cells in ankylosing spondylitis. Per the germline V gene, CDR1 is MNHEY and CDR2 is SVGEGT. The CDR3 spans 14 residues. Trimming stripped 5 bases from V and 6 bases from J, with 14 bases between. TCRdb re-called the 5' RACE reads through MiXCR, storing one row per CDR3 protein. This sample has under 250,000 distinct CDR3 sequences; over 9.5% occur once, and the top ten carry about 3%. The TCR comes from a male donor with ankylosing spondylitis or in good health (not recorded which). The sequenced material came from blood, either unsorted or a sorted T cell fraction (not recorded which). This chain connects TRBV6-2 or TRBV6-3 to TRBJ2-1; D is possibly TRBD1 (5 bases). The CDR3 region is CASSKGWGGNEQFF. The CDR3 DNA reads as TGTGCCAGCAGTAAGGGGTGGGGTGGCAATGAGCAGTTCTTC.